Following are 24 T cell receptor beta chains from one sample sequenced in a study of blood T cell repertoires in COVID-19. Assay used: immunoSEQ multiplex PCR; TCRdb lists only in-frame clones, some missing. The sample lists 250,000 or so clones, 75% to 90% occurring once. Sequenced sample: PBMCs or T cells enriched from blood (not recorded which). The receptors derive from a woman between 45 and 60 years old who had recovered from COVID-19.

The genes are TRBV27 and TRBJ1-5; no clear D gene. Germline V gene data show CDR1 as MNHEY and CDR2 as SMNVEV (reference sequence). V was clipped by 3 bases and J by 6 bases, with 12 bases between them. The CDR3 loop spans 14 amino acids. For the CDR3, the DNA is TGTGCCAGCAGTTTCCCCCGGTATGGTCAGCCCCAGCATTTT. Translated, it gives CASSFPRYGQPQHF.

The chain recombines TRBV6-5 with TRBJ1-2, with a tentative D call TRBD1 (6 bases). Trimming cost V 5 bases and J 2 bases, with 12 bases left between them. There are 14 residues in the CDR3. CDR1 is MNHEY, CDR2 SVGAGI, per germline. The CDR3 protein is CASSPAGENYGYTF. CDR3 sequence (DNA): TGTGCCAGCAGTCCCGCAGGGGAAAACTATGGCTACACCTTC.

The table lists this clone with a few counts. The rearrangement joins TRBV5-1 to TRBJ2-2, with TRBD2 identical over 7 bases. Germline CDR1 is SGHRS and CDR2 is YFSETQ. Trimming at V came to 1 base and at J to 1 base, leaving 1 base not matched to a gene. The CDR3 is 15 amino acids. The CDR3 bases are TGCGCCAGCAGCTTGCCTAGCGGGAACACCGGGGAGCTGTTTTTT. It is translated as CASSLPSGNTGELFF.

The table lists this clone with a count of one. The chain recombines TRBV29-1 with TRBJ2-7, with 11 bases fitting TRBD2. In germline, CDR1 is SQVTM, CDR2 ANQGSEA. The CDR3 is 14 amino acids. V was pared by 5 bases and J by 4 bases, with 7 bases of the junction left unmatched. The CDR3 coding sequence is TGCAGCGTTTCCGGGACTAGCGGAGTATACGAGCAGTACTTC. It yields the protein CSVSGTSGVYEQYF.

The gene calls are TRBV27 and TRBJ2-1, with a possible D match to TRBD1 (5 bases). The CDR3 totals 13 residues. Germline CDR1 reads MNHEY; CDR2 reads SMNVEV (reference sequence). Deletions cut 6 bases from V and 4 bases from J, with 10 bases between. The CDR3 spells CASRTDEYNEQFF. As DNA, the CDR3 is TGTGCCAGCAGGACAGACGAGTACAATGAGCAGTTCTTC.

CDR3 sequence: CASSLSSGSGNTIYF. In DNA, the CDR3 is TGTGCCAGCAGCTTGAGCTCAGGGTCTGGAAACACCATATATTTT. The chain links TRBV7-3 to TRBJ1-3, with a tentative D call TRBD1 (5 bases). Germline V gene data show CDR1 as SGHTA and CDR2 as FQGTGA. The CDR3 sequence is 15 residues long. V gave up 3 bases and J gave up 1 base, with 10 bases separating them.

Only one count was recorded for this clone. The rearrangement uses TRBV12-3 or TRBV12-4 and TRBJ2-1; D ambiguous. CDR3 length: 13 amino acids. V was trimmed by 7 bases and J by 6 bases, leaving 13 bases between them. The CDR3 loop is CASTEQRSNEQFF. CDR3 nucleotides: TGTGCCAGCACGGAGCAAAGGAGCAATGAGCAGTTCTTC.

The V gene is TRBV5-1, the J gene TRBJ2-2; the D gene is possibly TRBD1 (5 bases). This CDR3 comprises 13 residues. CDR1 and CDR2 from the germline V gene are SGHRS and YFSETQ. Trimming removed 0 bases at V and 6 bases at J, with 6 bases between. CDR3 bases: TGCGCCAGCAGCTTGGAGGGGTCCGGGGAGCTGTTTTTT. Its translation: CASSLEGSGELFF. Looking up the rest from reference TRBV5-1 and TRBJ2-2 gives the full variable domain: KAGVTQTPRYLIKTRGQQVTLSCSPISGHRSVSWYQQTPGQGLQFLFEYFSETQRNKGNFPGRFSGRQFSNSRSEMNVSTLELGDSALYLCASSLEGSGELFFGEGSRLTVL.

The V call is TRBV19, the J call TRBJ1-2; 7 bases are shared with TRBD1. The V gene end was trimmed by 10 bases and the J gene end by 5 bases; junction bases not matched to a gene: 4. This CDR3 contains 11 residues. Germline CDR1 LNHDA, CDR2 SQIVND (reference sequence). CDR3 DNA sequence: TGTGCCATTTCGACAGGGTATGGCTACACCTTC. It translates to CAISTGYGYTF.

This clone was observed a single time. The chain combines TRBV10-2 with TRBJ2-7; no clear D gene. Trimming cost V 7 bases and J 0 bases, with 13 bases left between them. This CDR3 spans 14 amino acids. CDR1 and CDR2 from the germline V gene are WSHSY and SAAADI. The CDR3 DNA reads as TGCGCCAGCACCGAGCAGGCCAACTCCTACGAGCAGTACTTC. Translation: CASTEQANSYEQYF.

A single count supports this clone. The chain couples TRBV7-9 to TRBJ1-2; 8 bases are shared with TRBD1. Germline assignment: CDR1 SEHNR and CDR2 FQNEAQ (reference sequence). The ends lost 10 bases at V and 4 bases at J; junction bases unmatched: 8. The CDR3 runs 13 residues. The CDR3 DNA follows: TGTGCCACAGGACAGGGACTGTTCTATGGCTACACCTTC. Amino acids: CATGQGLFYGYTF.

The chain joins TRBV10-3 to TRBJ2-2; weak D call: TRBD2 (7 bases). Trimming removed 6 bases from V and 1 base from J, with 15 bases in between. The CDR3 is 16 amino acids. CDR1 is ENHRY, CDR2 SYGVKD, per germline. Here the CDR3 reads CAIRRGTNQNTGELFF. CDR3 in DNA: TGTGCCATCAGGAGGGGGACTAACCAGAACACCGGGGAGCTGTTTTTT.

J is TRBJ1-4 and V is TRBV25-1; a weak D match, TRBD1 (6 bases). CDR3 length: 15 residues. Per the germline V gene, CDR1 is MGHDK and CDR2 is SYGVNS. The V end was cut by 3 bases, the J end by 0 bases, with 8 bases between. CDR3: CASSDWTATNEKLFF. The CDR3 region has the DNA TGTGCCAGCAGTGATTGGACAGCAACTAATGAAAAACTGTTTTTT. The variable domain in full, completed from reference TRBV25-1 and TRBJ1-4, reads EADIYQTPRYLVIGTGKKITLECSQTMGHDKMYWYQQDPGMELHLIHYSYGVNSTEKGDLSSESTVSRIRTEHFPLTLESARPSHTSQYLCASSDWTATNEKLFFGSGTQLSVL.

The rearrangement uses TRBV4-2 and TRBJ1-4; 8 bases agree with TRBD1. The germline gives CDR1 LGHNA, CDR2 YNFKEQ. The CDR3 extends over 18 amino acids. J gave up 3 bases and V 0 bases, and 9 bases lay outside the gene matches. CDR3 sequence: CASSQDPARGQANEKLFF. The CDR3 nucleotides read TGTGCCAGCAGCCAAGATCCTGCCAGGGGGCAGGCTAATGAAAAACTGTTTTTT.

V usage is TRBV15 and J usage is TRBJ1-5; D is ambiguous. CDR3 size: 16 residues. The germline V gene encodes CDR1 LNHNV and CDR2 YYDKDF (reference sequence). V shed 1 base and J shed 2 bases, with 12 bases lying between them. DNA for the CDR3: TGTGCCACCAGCAGAGGGGCCGAAGCCGGCAATCAGCCCCAGCATTTT. It is translated as CATSRGAEAGNQPQHF.

The chain links TRBV10-3 to TRBJ2-5; 8 positions agree with TRBD1. Unmatched junction bases numbered 11, after V lost 6 bases and J lost 5 bases. This CDR3 region has 15 residues. Germline CDR1 ENHRY, CDR2 SYGVKD. The CDR3 spells CAISEDRVGQETQYF. In DNA, the CDR3 is TGTGCCATCAGCGAGGACAGGGTGGGTCAGGAGACCCAGTACTTC.

A few counts support this clone. The chain uses TRBV7-8 and TRBJ1-2, with a weak D call TRBD1 (5 bases). Germline CDR1 reads SGHVS; CDR2 reads FQNEAQ. The CDR3 contains 15 residues. The V and J ends lost 0 bases and 9 bases respectively, with 17 bases between them. The CDR3 DNA reads as TGTGCCAGCAGCTTAGCGTCAAGGCAGGGAAAGAGCTACACCTTC. Encoded protein: CASSLASRQGKSYTF.

This sequence joins TRBV10-3 and TRBJ2-7; the D gene is possibly TRBD1 (5 bases). Trimming shortened V by 6 bases and J by 6 bases, and 12 bases separated the two germline ends. The CDR3 covers 12 residues. CDR1 is ENHRY and CDR2 is SYGVKD in the germline V gene. CDR3 residues: CAIRRTGGEQYF. DNA for the CDR3: TGTGCCATCAGACGCACAGGTGGCGAGCAGTACTTC.

The rearrangement uses TRBV7-9 and TRBJ2-1; 11 nucleotides line up with TRBD2. CDR3 length: 15 amino acids. Germline V gives CDR1 SEHNR, CDR2 FQNEAQ (reference sequence). The J segment lost 7 bases and the V segment lost 5 bases, leaving 7 bases of the junction unmatched. As DNA, the CDR3 is TGTGCCAGCAGCCTTAGCGGGAGGGTGTCGAATGAGCAGTTCTTC. As protein: CASSLSGRVSNEQFF.

This clone was counted once. The chain uses TRBV10-3 and TRBJ1-1; the match to TRBD1 covers 7 bases. The CDR3 has 13 amino acids. The V segment lost 0 bases and the J segment 5 bases; nucleotides outside the gene matches: 0. Per germline, CDR1 ENHRY and CDR2 SYGVKD. CDR3 residues: CAISESTGTEAFF. CDR3 sequence (DNA): TGTGCCATCAGTGAGTCGACAGGGACTGAAGCTTTCTTT.

The rearrangement joins TRBV3-1 (or the pseudogene TRBV3-2) to TRBJ1-5; D is perhaps TRBD1 (6 bases). The V and J ends lost 1 base and 0 bases respectively, with 7 bases between them. The length of the CDR3 is 15 residues. The germline CDR1 and CDR2 sequences are LGHDT and YNNKEL (reference sequence). The CDR3 loop is CASSQGTDSNQPQHF. In DNA form, the CDR3 reads TGTGCCAGCAGCCAAGGGACAGATAGCAATCAGCCCCAGCATTTT.

This rearrangement joins TRBV5-1 to TRBJ1-4; 7 bases fit TRBD1. The V gene's germline CDR1 is SGHRS and CDR2 YFSETQ. The J segment lost 7 bases and the V segment lost 0 bases, leaving 18 bases of the junction unmatched. This CDR3 has 19 amino acids. The CDR3 here is CASSLEWGVAGGEGEKLFF. Here the CDR3 DNA reads TGCGCCAGCAGCTTGGAATGGGGTGTGGCAGGGGGTGAAGGTGAAAAACTGTTTTTT.

The V and J genes are TRBV28 and TRBJ2-3; D not certain. Trimming cost V 5 bases and J 1 base, with 7 bases left between them. CDR1 and CDR2 from the germline V gene are MDHEN and SYDVKM. There are 13 residues in the CDR3. The CDR3 DNA sequence: TGTGCCAGCAGTCATCCAGGCACAGATACGCAGTATTTT. Translation gives CASSHPGTDTQYF.

This clone came up once. The chain combines TRBV7-6 with TRBJ1-2; D might be TRBD1 (5 bases). V shed 2 bases and J shed 1 base, with 17 bases lying between them. This CDR3 spans 17 amino acids. Germline CDR1 reads SGHVS; CDR2 reads FNYEAQ. CDR3 DNA sequence: TGTGCCAGCAGCTTATCCAGGGATAATTTCCATAACTATGGCTACACCTTC. Its protein is CASSLSRDNFHNYGYTF.